This passage covers 31 T cell receptor beta chains from one sample sequenced in a study of T cell responses to AZD1222 COVID-19 vaccine. Profiled with immunoSEQ multiplex PCR; TCRdb holds only in-frame clones, not every one. The table shows 85,000 to 90,000 clones, with roughly 89% occurring only once. Source: peripheral blood, taken on day 0 of AZD1222 vaccination. The receptors come from an adult in good health.

The CDR3 region has the DNA TGTGCCAGCAGCGTAGGTGGGGGATATGGAAACACCATATATTTT. Amino acids: CASSVGGGYGNTIYF. The genes are TRBV9 and TRBJ1-3; TRBD1 is a possible D gene (5 bases). Germline lookup yields CDR1 SGDLS and CDR2 YYNGEE. Trimming pared 0 bases from V and 3 bases from J, leaving 10 bases between. CDR3 size: 15 residues.

The chain recombines TRBV5-8 with TRBJ1-2; possible D gene TRBD1, 5 bases. Trimming stripped 2 bases from V and 2 bases from J, with 10 bases between. The CDR3 covers 14 residues. The V gene's germline CDR1 is SGHTS and CDR2 YDEGEE. CDR3 sequence (DNA): TGTGCCAGCAGCTTTGGAGGGGTCAACTATGGCTACACCTTC. The encoded protein is CASSFGGVNYGYTF.

The V and J genes are TRBV2 and TRBJ1-2; the D gene is possibly TRBD1 (5 bases). V shed 5 bases and J shed 8 bases, with 12 bases lying between them. Germline assignment: CDR1 SNHLY and CDR2 FYNNEI. This CDR3 has 12 residues. This CDR3 reads CASSPRQFGYTF. The CDR3 DNA follows: TGTGCCAGCAGTCCTAGACAGTTCGGCTACACCTTC.

V is TRBV7-2 and J is TRBJ1-1, with TRBD1 matching 8 bases. The CDR3 is 14 residues long. V shed 5 bases, J shed 6 bases, and the junction held 8 bases outside the gene matches. Per the germline V gene, CDR1 is SGHTA and CDR2 is FQGNSA. The CDR3 spells CASSPRRGRAEAFF. As DNA, the CDR3 is TGTGCCAGCAGCCCCCGCAGGGGGCGGGCTGAAGCTTTCTTT.

This chain joins TRBV5-6 and TRBJ1-5; D uncertain. The CDR3 is made up of 14 amino acids. Germline V gene data show CDR1 as SGHDT and CDR2 as YYEEEE. V was pared by 4 bases and J by 0 bases, with 8 bases between. CDR3 DNA: TGTGCCAGCAGCCGGTCTTATAGCAATCAGCCCCAGCATTTT. Protein sequence: CASSRSYSNQPQHF. Variable domain in full (rest from reference TRBV5-6 and TRBJ1-5): DAGVTQSPTHLIKTRGQQVTLRCSPKSGHDTVSWYQQALGQGPQFIFQYYEEEERQRGNFPDRFSGHQFPNYSSELNVNALLLGDSALYLCASSRSYSNQPQHFGDGTRLSIL.

The V call is TRBV18, the J call TRBJ1-1; D not certain. CDR3 length: 15 residues. Germline-derived CDR1 and CDR2 are KGHSH and LQKENI. Deletions cut 1 base from V and 2 bases from J, with 11 bases between. The CDR3 loop reads CASSPLRAVNTEAFF. The CDR3 DNA sequence: TGTGCCAGCTCACCACTTAGGGCAGTTAACACTGAAGCTTTCTTT.

This clone occurred once. The chain has TRBV7-9 and TRBJ2-5; 8 bases match TRBD1. Germline V gene sequence: CDR1 SEHNR, CDR2 FQNEAQ (reference sequence). The CDR3 totals 13 residues. Trimming at V came to 6 bases and at J to 4 bases, leaving 4 bases not matched to a gene. In DNA form, the CDR3 reads TGTGCCAGCAGAACGACAGGGGCAGAGACCCAGTACTTC. Translating it yields CASRTTGAETQYF.

In its sample, this clone was seen once. The rearrangement links TRBV6-5 to TRBJ1-4; 8 bases map to TRBD1. This CDR3 contains 14 residues. Germline V CDR1 and CDR2: MNHEY, SVGAGI. Trimming cost V 6 bases and J 8 bases; bases outside gene matches: 8. The CDR3: CASRSRTGREKLFF. As DNA, the CDR3 is TGTGCCAGCAGATCTAGGACAGGGAGAGAAAAACTGTTTTTT.

This chain links TRBV9 with TRBJ2-3; 13 bases align to TRBD2. J lost 7 bases, V lost 3 bases, and 5 bases had no gene match. The CDR3 spans 15 residues. The germline gives CDR1 SGDLS, CDR2 YYNGEE. The CDR3 is CASSAQTSGGNTQYF. The CDR3 DNA reads as TGTGCCAGCAGCGCCCAGACTAGCGGGGGGAATACGCAGTATTTT.

The rearrangement uses TRBV28 and TRBJ1-3; 7 bases map to TRBD1. V was clipped by 2 bases and J by 2 bases; unmatched bases: 3. The CDR3 has 15 amino acids. CDR1 MDHEN and CDR2 SYDVKM come from the germline V gene. Here the CDR3 reads CASSLLTGTGNTIYF. CDR3 bases: TGTGCCAGCAGTTTACTGACAGGGACTGGAAACACCATATATTTT. Combining the CDR3 with reference TRBV28 and TRBJ1-3 gives the whole variable domain DVKVTQSSRYLVKRTGEKVFLECVQDMDHENMFWYRQDPGLGLRLIYFSYDVKMKEKGDIPEGYSVSREKKERFSLILESASTNQTSMYLCASSLLTGTGNTIYFGEGSWLTVV.

The gene calls are TRBV3-1 (or the pseudogene TRBV3-2) and TRBJ2-7, with TRBD2 as a possible D gene (5 bases). Per germline, CDR1 LGHDT and CDR2 YNNKEL (reference sequence). V shed 5 bases and J shed 0 bases, with 11 bases lying between them. The CDR3 covers 14 residues. As DNA, the CDR3 is TGTGCCAGCAGCGAAGTGGGGAGCTCCTACGAGCAGTACTTC. This encodes CASSEVGSSYEQYF.

The CDR3, as DNA: TGTGCCAGCAGCCAAGACGTCACCTCTGGAAACACCATATATTTT. This translates into CASSQDVTSGNTIYF. The chain carries TRBV3-1 (or the pseudogene TRBV3-2) and TRBJ1-3, with no clear D. The CDR3 loop spans 15 amino acids. Germline CDR1 reads LGHDT; CDR2 reads YNNKEL (reference sequence). The V end was cut by 0 bases, the J end by 0 bases, with 6 bases between.

The chain carries TRBV28 and TRBJ1-2; unclear D gene. This CDR3 spans 14 amino acids. V lost 6 bases and J 2 bases, leaving 13 bases between the germline ends. Germline V gives CDR1 MDHEN, CDR2 SYDVKM. CDR3: CASSRLGGNYGYTF. CDR3 coding DNA: TGTGCCAGCAGCCGACTAGGAGGGAACTATGGCTACACCTTC.

The chain uses TRBV18 and TRBJ2-3; D remains unclear. The CDR3 spans 17 residues. V was clipped by 3 bases and J by 7 bases, with 23 bases between them. The germline CDR1 and CDR2 sequences are KGHSH and LQKENI. The CDR3 DNA reads TGTGCCAGCTCACCCCGAGCCCCCCTCCAGTCCTCTAATACGCAGTATTTT. It encodes CASSPRAPLQSSNTQYF.

The CDR3: CASSQEHGTAIYF. CDR3 DNA: TGTGCCAGCAGCCAAGAACACGGCACCGCCATATATTTT. The V and J genes are TRBV3-1 (or the pseudogene TRBV3-2) and TRBJ1-3; D call uncertain. CDR3 length equals 13 residues. V gave up 0 bases and J gave up 11 bases, with 11 bases separating them. In germline, CDR1 is LGHDT, CDR2 YNNKEL (reference sequence).

This rearrangement joins TRBV30 to TRBJ2-2, with D perhaps TRBD1 (5 bases). Trimming took off 1 base at V and 4 bases at J, with 13 bases between the two ends. Germline V CDR1 and CDR2: GTSNPN, SVGIG (reference sequence). This CDR3 spans 15 amino acids. CDR3 sequence (DNA): TGTGCCTGGAGTGCTAGGGGTAGCAGCACCGGGGAGCTGTTTTTT. Its translation is CAWSARGSSTGELFF. Supplemented by reference TRBV30 and TRBJ2-2, the full variable domain reads SQTIHQWPATLVQPVGSPLSLECTVEGTSNPNLYWYRQAAGRGLQLLFYSVGIGQISSEVPQNLSASRPQDRQFILSSKKLLLSDSGFYLCAWSARGSSTGELFFGEGSRLTVL.

The chain joins TRBV4-1 to TRBJ2-7, with 11 bases aligning to TRBD2. The CDR3 has 15 residues. V lost 4 bases and J lost 4; bases outside the gene matches: 6. CDR1 is MGHRA, CDR2 YSYEKL, per germline. The chain's CDR3 is CASSPGTSGLYEQYF. CDR3 DNA: TGCGCCAGCAGCCCCGGGACTAGCGGTTTATACGAGCAGTACTTC.

A word on this clone: Germline is not matched at one junction end, which may reflect a read error. V gene TRBV12-3 or TRBV12-4 combines with J gene TRBJ2-7; D is perhaps TRBD2 (5 bases). The CDR3 runs 12 residues. CDR3 nucleotides: TGTGCCAGCAGGGACCCCGAGGGAGCCGCCTTCTTC. It codes for CASRDPEGAAFF.

V gene TRBV6-2 or TRBV6-3 combines with J gene TRBJ1-4; D possibly corresponds to TRBD1 (5 bases). With 4 bases removed from V and 7 bases from J, the gap between germline ends came to 19 bases. The CDR3 is 16 residues long. CDR1 is MNHEY, CDR2 SVGEGT, per germline. The DNA for the CDR3 is TGTGCCAGCAGTTCGGCCGGGACGGGTATGGGTGAAAAACTGTTTTTT. It is translated as CASSSAGTGMGEKLFF.

The genes are TRBV15 and TRBJ2-2; 9 nucleotides line up with TRBD2. With V trimmed by 0 bases and J by 4 bases, 6 bases remained unmatched. This CDR3 is 17 amino acids long. Germline V gene lookup returns CDR1 LNHNV and CDR2 YYDKDF (reference sequence). CDR3 DNA: TGTGCCACCAGCAGAGATCGCCTTAGCGGGGGCACCGGGGAGCTGTTTTTT. This encodes CATSRDRLSGGTGELFF.

This chain links TRBV30 with TRBJ1-3; no firm D call. This CDR3 has 12 residues. From germline, CDR1 is GTSNPN and CDR2 SVGIG (reference sequence). V gave up 5 bases and J gave up 4 bases, with 9 bases separating them. DNA of the CDR3: TGTGCCTGGCGGCCCTTGGGAAACACCATATATTTT. This sequence encodes CAWRPLGNTIYF.

The count of this clone is one. CDR3 in DNA: TGTGCCAGCAGGACCGGGCCACTCTACGAGCAGTACTTC. Its protein product is CASRTGPLYEQYF. This chain connects TRBV12-3 or TRBV12-4 to TRBJ2-7; D is ambiguous. The CDR3 loop spans 13 amino acids. Trimming removed 6 bases from V and 3 bases from J, with 12 bases in between.

This clone was counted only a few times. The chain couples TRBV29-1 to TRBJ2-2; 12 bases match TRBD2. The CDR3 is made up of 16 amino acids. V shed 2 bases, J shed 6 bases, and the junction held 7 bases outside the gene matches. Germline CDR1 SQVTM, CDR2 ANQGSEA. The CDR3 reads CSVETLAGGPAGELFF. CDR3 DNA sequence: TGCAGCGTTGAAACCCTAGCGGGAGGGCCGGCCGGGGAGCTGTTTTTT.

The chain couples TRBV2 to TRBJ2-4; D might be TRBD1 or TRBD2, each matching 5 bases. CDR1 and CDR2 (germline): SNHLY, FYNNEI. The CDR3 is 13 residues long. The V and J ends lost 4 bases and 13 bases respectively, with 17 bases between them. Here the CDR3 reads CASSADIGVLQYF. As DNA, the CDR3 is TGTGCCAGCAGTGCGGACATCGGGGTTTTACAGTACTTC.

This clone was seen only once. The genes are TRBV19 and TRBJ2-7, with TRBD1 matching over 8 bases. There are 16 residues in the CDR3. V trimming: 5 bases; J trimming: 1 base; junction bases outside the gene matches: 10. Looked up from germline, CDR1 is LNHDA and CDR2 is SQIVND (reference sequence). The CDR3 nucleotides read TGTGCCAGTAGTCCCTCGGACAGGGTAGCGTCCTACGAGCAGTACTTC. Its translation is CASSPSDRVASYEQYF. The whole variable domain, filled in from reference TRBV19 and TRBJ2-7, reads DGGITQSPKYLFRKEGQNVTLSCEQNLNHDAMYWYRQDPGQGLRLIYYSQIVNDFQKGDIAEGYSVSREKKESFPLTVTSAQKNPTAFYLCASSPSDRVASYEQYFGPGTRLTVT.

The chain links TRBV10-2 to TRBJ2-5, with D possibly being TRBD1 or TRBD2 (5 bases each). The V and J ends lost 3 bases and 5 bases respectively, with 16 bases between them. The CDR3 consists of 15 residues. CDR1 is WSHSY and CDR2 is SAAADI in the germline V gene. In DNA, the CDR3 is TGCGCCAGCAGTGACGTCGACGGGACGGGGGAGACCCAGTACTTC. This gives the protein CASSDVDGTGETQYF.

A note on this clone: The junction does not match germline at one end; this may be a read error. CDR3 amino acids: CASSYSTTSGRVF. In DNA form, the CDR3 reads TGTGCCAGCAGCTACAGCACGACTAGCGGAAGAGTCTTC. The chain links TRBV4-2 to TRBJ2-1; 9 nucleotides agree with TRBD2. The germline CDR1 and CDR2 sequences are LGHNA and YNFKEQ. This CDR3 contains 13 residues.

This clone was observed a handful of times. This sequence joins TRBV20-1 and TRBJ1-2, with TRBD1 as a possible D gene (6 bases). The CDR3 extends over 13 amino acids. Germline V gives CDR1 DFQATT, CDR2 SNEGSKA (reference sequence). V was clipped by 4 bases and J by 2 bases, with 11 bases between them. The CDR3 sequence: CSAIETGNYGYTF. In DNA, the CDR3 is TGCAGTGCTATTGAAACAGGGAACTATGGCTACACCTTC.

The chain couples TRBV5-1 to TRBJ1-4; 9 bases fit TRBD1. The germline gives CDR1 SGHRS, CDR2 YFSETQ. V shed 0 bases and J 3 bases; nucleotides not matched to a gene: 6. The CDR3 is 17 amino acids. CDR3 region: CASSLEGQGRPNEKLFF. The CDR3, as DNA: TGCGCCAGCAGCTTGGAGGGACAGGGAAGACCTAATGAAAAACTGTTTTTT.

The chain couples TRBV4-1 to TRBJ2-1; D unresolved. Germline loops: CDR1 MGHRA, CDR2 YSYEKL. V was shortened by 4 bases and J by 8 bases, with 21 bases between the two germline ends. CDR3 size: 16 residues. This CDR3 reads CASSLADPSRPDEQFF. The CDR3 DNA sequence: TGCGCCAGCAGCCTCGCGGACCCATCCAGACCGGATGAGCAGTTCTTC.

This chain's CDR3 is CASTFGSQPQHF. Here the CDR3 DNA reads TGTGCCAGTACCTTCGGCTCTCAGCCCCAGCATTTT. The V call is TRBV19, the J call TRBJ1-5; no definite D call. There are 12 residues in the CDR3. Per the germline V gene, CDR1 is LNHDA and CDR2 is SQIVND (reference sequence). Trimming took off 7 bases at V and 6 bases at J, with 10 bases between the two ends.